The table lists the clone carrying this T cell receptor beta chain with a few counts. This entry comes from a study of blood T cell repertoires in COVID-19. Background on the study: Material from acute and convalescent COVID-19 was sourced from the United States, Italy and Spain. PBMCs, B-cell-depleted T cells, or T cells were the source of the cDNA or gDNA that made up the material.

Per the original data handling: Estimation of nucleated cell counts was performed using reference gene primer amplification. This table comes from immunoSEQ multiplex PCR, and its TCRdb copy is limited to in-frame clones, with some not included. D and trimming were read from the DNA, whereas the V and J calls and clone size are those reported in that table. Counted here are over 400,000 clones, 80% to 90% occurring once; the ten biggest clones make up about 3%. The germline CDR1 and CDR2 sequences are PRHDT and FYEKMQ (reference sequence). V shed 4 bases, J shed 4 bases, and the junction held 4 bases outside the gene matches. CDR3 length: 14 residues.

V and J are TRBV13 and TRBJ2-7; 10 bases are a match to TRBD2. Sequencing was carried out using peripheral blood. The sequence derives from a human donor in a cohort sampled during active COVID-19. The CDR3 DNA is TGTGCCAGCAGCTGGGCTAGCGGGAGATACGAGCAGTACTTC. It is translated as CASSWASGRYEQYF.